What follows are 16 T cell receptor beta chains derived from one specimen sequenced in a study of blood T cell repertoires in COVID-19. The protocol was immunoSEQ multiplex PCR, while the TCRdb copy is restricted to in-frame clones and leaves out a portion. The sample shows roughly 160,000 clones, roughly 86% of them seen only once. The sequencing input was peripheral blood. Source of these receptors: a woman older than 75 with COVID-19, enrolled during active disease.

V is TRBV12-3 or TRBV12-4 and J is TRBJ2-7, with 7 bases lining up with TRBD1. The ends lost 8 bases at V and 3 bases at J; junction bases unmatched: 7. This CDR3 contains 13 residues. CDR3 residues: CASRTGTDYEQYF. The CDR3 DNA is TGTGCCAGCCGAACCGGGACAGACTACGAGCAGTACTTC.

The chain has TRBV3-1 (or the pseudogene TRBV3-2) and TRBJ1-1; TRBD1 matches at 9 bases. The germline V gene has CDR1 LGHDT and CDR2 YNNKEL (reference sequence). The V gene end was trimmed by 4 bases and the J gene end by 5 bases; junction bases not matched to a gene: 8. The CDR3 extends over 15 amino acids. The CDR3 nucleotides are TGTGCCAGCAGCCTTGGACAGGGGTTTAGGACTGAAGCTTTCTTT. Its translation is CASSLGQGFRTEAFF.

The CDR3 reads CASSLQTGGTEAFF. The CDR3 DNA reads as TGCGCCAGCAGCCTCCAGACAGGGGGCACTGAAGCTTTCTTT. The V gene is TRBV5-1, the J gene TRBJ1-1; 9 positions agree with TRBD1. Germline CDR1 reads SGHRS; CDR2 reads YFSETQ. The length of the CDR3 is 14 residues. Unmatched junction bases numbered 5, after V lost 4 bases and J lost 4 bases.

This clone has only a few counts. This sequence joins TRBV15 and TRBJ2-2; 7 bases align to TRBD2. CDR1 is LNHNV and CDR2 is YYDKDF in the germline V gene (reference sequence). This CDR3 is built from 19 residues. V was pared by 1 base and J by 4 bases, with 15 bases of the junction left unmatched. The CDR3 nucleotides read TGTGCCACCAGCAGAGCTGGGGACTATTTTACTGTAGTCACCGGGGAGCTGTTTTTT. Translating it yields CATSRAGDYFTVVTGELFF.

This clone was observed a handful of times. The chain joins TRBV27 to TRBJ1-5, with TRBD1 matching 8 bases. CDR3 length: 18 amino acids. The V and J ends lost 3 bases and 3 bases, in that order; junction bases with no gene match: 13. Germline CDR1 reads MNHEY; CDR2 reads SMNVEV (reference sequence). CDR3 loop: CASSFFVAGGILNQPQHF. The CDR3 nucleotides read TGTGCCAGCAGTTTCTTCGTGGCAGGGGGCATCCTCAATCAGCCCCAGCATTTT.

This rearrangement joins TRBV6-5 to TRBJ1-1; 8 bases fit TRBD1. This CDR3 comprises 14 residues. Per the germline V gene, CDR1 is MNHEY and CDR2 is SVGAGI. V lost 4 bases to trimming and J lost 4 bases; unmatched junction nucleotides: 5. The CDR3 DNA is TGTGCCAGCAGTTCCCCAGGGGGCGGCACTGAAGCTTTCTTT. This translates into CASSSPGGGTEAFF.

The DNA for the CDR3 is TGTGCCAGCAGCGGTAGGGTGGGACAGGGAGACACTGAAGCTTTCTTT. Encoded protein: CASSGRVGQGDTEAFF. J is TRBJ1-1 and V is TRBV9; 9 bases agree with TRBD1. Germline V gene sequence: CDR1 SGDLS, CDR2 YYNGEE. The CDR3 length is 16 residues. V lost 3 bases to trimming and J lost 3 bases; unmatched junction nucleotides: 9.

In its sample, this clone was seen many times. The V and J genes are TRBV6-4 and TRBJ2-1, with TRBD2 matching over 7 bases. Trimming took 4 bases from V and 2 from J; bases not matched to a gene: 5. The CDR3 has 15 residues. Germline V gene sequence: CDR1 MRHNA, CDR2 SNTAGT. The CDR3 protein is CASSAQAGTYNEQFF. CDR3 in DNA: TGTGCCAGCAGTGCTCAAGCGGGAACCTACAATGAGCAGTTCTTC.

The chain employs TRBV5-1 and TRBJ1-5; D not resolved. Germline CDR1 and CDR2: SGHRS and YFSETQ. CDR3 length: 15 residues. V gave up 4 bases and J gave up 0 bases, with 11 bases separating them. The DNA of the CDR3 is TGCGCCAGCAGCCCGGACGGGGATAGCAATCAGCCCCAGCATTTT. This encodes CASSPDGDSNQPQHF.

This rearrangement joins TRBV18 to TRBJ2-2; 8 nucleotides align to TRBD2. CDR1 is KGHSH, CDR2 LQKENI, per germline. The CDR3 is 18 amino acids. V gave up 2 bases and J gave up 5 bases; unmatched junction bases: 13. CDR3 nucleotides: TGTGCCAGCTCACCATTAACCCAAAGCGGGAGAGGTACCGGGGAGCTGTTTTTT. Protein: CASSPLTQSGRGTGELFF.

The J gene is TRBJ2-3, the V gene TRBV2; 8 bases are a match to TRBD2. The V gene end was trimmed by 3 bases and the J gene end by 1 base; junction bases not matched to a gene: 3. The CDR3 has 15 residues. From germline, CDR1 is SNHLY and CDR2 FYNNEI. CDR3 residues: CASSEREVGTDTQYF. The CDR3 coding sequence is TGTGCCAGCAGTGAGCGGGAGGTTGGCACAGATACGCAGTATTTT.

The rearrangement joins TRBV6-5 to TRBJ2-1; 11 bases agree with TRBD2. V shed 6 bases and J 4 bases; nucleotides not matched to a gene: 5. CDR1 is MNHEY, CDR2 SVGAGI, per germline. The CDR3 runs 15 residues. The CDR3 bases are TGTGCCAGCAGGGCCGGGACTAGCGGTTACAATGAGCAGTTCTTC. Its protein product is CASRAGTSGYNEQFF.

V usage is TRBV5-3 and J usage is TRBJ2-1; 8 bases align to TRBD2. TRBV5-3 is an ORF; its function is uncertain. The length of the CDR3 is 16 residues. V trimming: 0 bases; J trimming: 6 bases; junction bases outside the gene matches: 8. CDR3 DNA: TGTGCCAGAAGCTTGGGTCCGGGACTAGTACCCAATGAGCAGTTCTTC. Translation: CARSLGPGLVPNEQFF.

This chain connects TRBV19 to TRBJ1-1; a possible D gene is TRBD1 (5 bases). V shed 6 bases and J shed 7 bases, with 15 bases lying between them. The CDR3 runs to 13 residues. Germline lookup yields CDR1 LNHDA and CDR2 SQIVND (reference sequence). CDR3 nucleotides: TGTGCCAGTAGCATCGCAGGGCCCTTTGAAGCTTTCTTT. It codes for CASSIAGPFEAFF.

The genes are TRBV18 and TRBJ1-5; possibly TRBD1 for D (5 bases). The CDR3 has 13 amino acids. From germline, CDR1 is KGHSH and CDR2 LQKENI. Trimming stripped 5 bases from V and 5 bases from J, with 10 bases between. CDR3 in DNA: TGTGCCAGCTCAGCGGGGGTCGATCAGCCCCAGCATTTT. It codes for CASSAGVDQPQHF.

This clone turned up a few times. This chain connects TRBV18 to TRBJ1-3; 7 positions match TRBD1. The CDR3 covers 15 residues. After removal of 6 bases from V and 0 bases from J, the junction contained 5 bases not matched to a gene. The germline CDR1 and CDR2 sequences are KGHSH and LQKENI. CDR3 amino acids: CASSRDRDSGNTIYF. The CDR3 DNA is TGTGCCAGCTCGCGTGACAGGGACTCTGGAAACACCATATATTTT.